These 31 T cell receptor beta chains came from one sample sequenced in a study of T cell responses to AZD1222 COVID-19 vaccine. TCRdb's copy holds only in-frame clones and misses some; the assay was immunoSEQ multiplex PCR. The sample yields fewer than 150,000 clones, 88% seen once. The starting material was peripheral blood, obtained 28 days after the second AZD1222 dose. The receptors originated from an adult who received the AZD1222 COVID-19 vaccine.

The CDR3 DNA reads as TGTGCCAGCAGCCTGACCGGGAGGTCGGAGACCCAGTACTTC. Translating gives CASSLTGRSETQYF. The chain uses TRBV5-6 and TRBJ2-5; TRBD2 matches at 7 bases. The CDR3 runs to 14 residues. The germline V gene has CDR1 SGHDT and CDR2 YYEEEE. The V segment lost 4 bases and the J segment 5 bases; nucleotides outside the gene matches: 8.

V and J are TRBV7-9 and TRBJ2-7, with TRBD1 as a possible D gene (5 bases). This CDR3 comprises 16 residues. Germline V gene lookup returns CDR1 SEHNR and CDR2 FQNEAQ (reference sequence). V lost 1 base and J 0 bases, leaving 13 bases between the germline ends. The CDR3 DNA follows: TGTGCCAGCAGCTTAGAGGGTACAGGCCGCTCCTACGAGCAGTACTTC. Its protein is CASSLEGTGRSYEQYF.

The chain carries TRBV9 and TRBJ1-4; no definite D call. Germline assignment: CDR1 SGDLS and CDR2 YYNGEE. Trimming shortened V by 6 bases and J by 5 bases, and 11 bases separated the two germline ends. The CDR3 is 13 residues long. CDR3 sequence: CASKGSSNEKLFF. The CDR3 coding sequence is TGTGCCAGCAAAGGGTCGAGCAATGAAAAACTGTTTTTT.

The CDR3 DNA follows: TGTGCCAGCAGCTTATCCACATACAATGAGCAGTTCTTC. Translation: CASSLSTYNEQFF. The chain employs TRBV7-3 and TRBJ2-1; D unclear. Germline loops: CDR1 SGHTA, CDR2 FQGTGA. This CDR3 is built from 13 residues. V was pared by 2 bases and J by 4 bases, with 6 bases between.

CDR3 in amino acids: CASRAQGVGSYEQYF. In DNA form, the CDR3 reads TGTGCCAGCAGAGCACAGGGGGTGGGATCCTACGAGCAGTACTTC. V is TRBV6-5 and J is TRBJ2-7; 8 bases fit TRBD1. V lost 6 bases and J lost 1; bases outside the gene matches: 8. The CDR3 consists of 15 residues. In germline, CDR1 is MNHEY, CDR2 SVGAGI.

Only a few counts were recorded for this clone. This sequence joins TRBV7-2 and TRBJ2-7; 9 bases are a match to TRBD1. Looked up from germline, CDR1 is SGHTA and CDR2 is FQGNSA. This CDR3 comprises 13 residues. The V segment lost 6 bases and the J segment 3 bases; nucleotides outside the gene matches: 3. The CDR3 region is CASRGTGLYEQYF. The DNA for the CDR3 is TGTGCCAGCAGGGGGACAGGGCTCTACGAGCAGTACTTC.

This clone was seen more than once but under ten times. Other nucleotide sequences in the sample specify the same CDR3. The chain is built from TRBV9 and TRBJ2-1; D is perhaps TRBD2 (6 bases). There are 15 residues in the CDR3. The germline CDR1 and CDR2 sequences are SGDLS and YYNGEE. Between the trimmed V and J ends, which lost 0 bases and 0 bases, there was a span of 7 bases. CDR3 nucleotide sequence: TGTGCCAGCAGCGTAGGGGGGGACTCCTACAATGAGCAGTTCTTC. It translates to CASSVGGDSYNEQFF.

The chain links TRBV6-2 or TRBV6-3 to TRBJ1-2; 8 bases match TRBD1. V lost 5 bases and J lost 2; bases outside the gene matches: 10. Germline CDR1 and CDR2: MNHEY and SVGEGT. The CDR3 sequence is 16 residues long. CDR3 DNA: TGTGCCAGCAGTACTGGGCAGGGGGCGGTGAACTATGGCTACACCTTC. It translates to CASSTGQGAVNYGYTF.

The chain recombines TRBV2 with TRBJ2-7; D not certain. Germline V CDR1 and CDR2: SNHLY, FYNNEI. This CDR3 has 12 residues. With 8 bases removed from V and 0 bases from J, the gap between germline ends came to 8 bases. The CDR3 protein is CASGKSSYEQYF. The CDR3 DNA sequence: TGTGCCAGCGGCAAGAGCTCCTACGAGCAGTACTTC.

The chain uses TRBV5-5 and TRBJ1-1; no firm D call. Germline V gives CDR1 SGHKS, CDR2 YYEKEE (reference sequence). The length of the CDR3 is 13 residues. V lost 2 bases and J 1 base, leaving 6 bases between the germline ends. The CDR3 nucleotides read TGTGCCAGCAGCTTCGAACCGAACACTGAAGCTTTCTTT. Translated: CASSFEPNTEAFF.

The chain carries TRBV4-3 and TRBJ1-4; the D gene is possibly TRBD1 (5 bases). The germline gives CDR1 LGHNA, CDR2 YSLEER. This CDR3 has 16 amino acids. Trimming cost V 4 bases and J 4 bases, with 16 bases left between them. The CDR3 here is CASSPSSGKGNEKLFF. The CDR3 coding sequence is TGCGCCAGCAGCCCGAGCTCAGGGAAAGGTAATGAAAAACTGTTTTTT.

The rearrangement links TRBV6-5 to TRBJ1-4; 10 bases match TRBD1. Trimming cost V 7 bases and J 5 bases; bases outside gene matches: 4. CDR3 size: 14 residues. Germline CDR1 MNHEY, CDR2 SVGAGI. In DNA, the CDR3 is TGTGCCAGCATAAGGGGACAGGGGAATGAAAAACTGTTTTTT. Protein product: CASIRGQGNEKLFF.

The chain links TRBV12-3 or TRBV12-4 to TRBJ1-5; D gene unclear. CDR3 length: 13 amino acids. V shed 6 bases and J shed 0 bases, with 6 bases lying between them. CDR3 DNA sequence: TGTGCCAGCAGACAATATAGCAATCAGCCCCAGCATTTT. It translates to CASRQYSNQPQHF.

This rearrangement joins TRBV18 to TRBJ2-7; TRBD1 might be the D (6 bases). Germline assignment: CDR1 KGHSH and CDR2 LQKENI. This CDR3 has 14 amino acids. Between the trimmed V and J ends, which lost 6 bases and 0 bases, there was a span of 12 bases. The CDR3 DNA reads TGTGCCAGCTCCCAAGGACAGCTCTCCTACGAGCAGTACTTC. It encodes CASSQGQLSYEQYF.

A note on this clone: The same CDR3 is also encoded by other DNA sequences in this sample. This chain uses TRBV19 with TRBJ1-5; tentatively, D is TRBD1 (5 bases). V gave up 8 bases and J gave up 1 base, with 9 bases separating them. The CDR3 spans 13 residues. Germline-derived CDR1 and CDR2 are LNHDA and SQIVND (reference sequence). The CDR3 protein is CASARDSNQPQHF. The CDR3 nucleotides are TGTGCCAGTGCTCGGGACAGCAATCAGCCCCAGCATTTT. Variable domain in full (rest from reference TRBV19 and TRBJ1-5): DGGITQSPKYLFRKEGQNVTLSCEQNLNHDAMYWYRQDPGQGLRLIYYSQIVNDFQKGDIAEGYSVSREKKESFPLTVTSAQKNPTAFYLCASARDSNQPQHFGDGTRLSIL.

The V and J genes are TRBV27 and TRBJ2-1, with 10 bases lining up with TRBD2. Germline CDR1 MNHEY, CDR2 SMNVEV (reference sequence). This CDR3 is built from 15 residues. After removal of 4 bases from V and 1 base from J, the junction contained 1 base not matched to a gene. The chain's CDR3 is CASSSSGSSYNEQFF. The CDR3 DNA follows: TGTGCCAGCAGTTCTAGCGGGAGTTCCTACAATGAGCAGTTCTTC.

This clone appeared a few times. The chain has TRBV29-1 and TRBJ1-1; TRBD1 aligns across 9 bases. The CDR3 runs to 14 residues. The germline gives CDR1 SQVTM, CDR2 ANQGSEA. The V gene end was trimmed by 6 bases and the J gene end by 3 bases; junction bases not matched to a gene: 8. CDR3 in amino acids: CSVGGDRVYTEAFF. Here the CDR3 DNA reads TGCAGCGTGGGGGGGGACAGGGTTTACACTGAAGCTTTCTTT. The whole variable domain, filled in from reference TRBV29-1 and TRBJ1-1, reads SAVISQKPSRDICQRGTSLTIQCQVDSQVTMMFWYRQQPGQSLTLIATANQGSEATYESGFVIDKFPISRPNLTFSTLTVSNMSPEDSSIYLCSVGGDRVYTEAFFGQGTRLTVV.

Here the CDR3 DNA reads TGTGCCACCAGCAGAGAATCCCCAGGAACCCGTAGCACAGATACGCAGTATTTT. Translation: CATSRESPGTRSTDTQYF. The chain has TRBV15 and TRBJ2-3; D is undetermined. The CDR3 contains 18 residues. Trimming left V 0 bases short and J 0 bases short, with 16 bases between. From germline, CDR1 is LNHNV and CDR2 YYDKDF (reference sequence).

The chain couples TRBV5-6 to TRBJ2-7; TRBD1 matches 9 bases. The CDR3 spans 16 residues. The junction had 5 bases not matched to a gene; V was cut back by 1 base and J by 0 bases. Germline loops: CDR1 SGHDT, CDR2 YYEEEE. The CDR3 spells CASSLRGTGSSYEQYF. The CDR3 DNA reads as TGTGCCAGCAGCTTGCGGGGGACAGGGAGCTCCTACGAGCAGTACTTC.

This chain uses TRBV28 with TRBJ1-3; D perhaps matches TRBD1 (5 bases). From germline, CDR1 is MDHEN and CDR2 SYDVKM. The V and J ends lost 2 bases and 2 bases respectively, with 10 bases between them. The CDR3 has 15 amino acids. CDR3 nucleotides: TGTGCCAGCAGTTTAAGTCAGGGAGCTGGAAACACCATATATTTT. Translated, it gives CASSLSQGAGNTIYF.

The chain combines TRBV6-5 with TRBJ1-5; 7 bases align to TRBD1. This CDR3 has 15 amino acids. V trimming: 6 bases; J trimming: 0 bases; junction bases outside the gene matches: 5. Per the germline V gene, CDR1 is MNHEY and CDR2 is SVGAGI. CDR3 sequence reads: CASRETGNSNQPQHF. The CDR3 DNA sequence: TGTGCCAGCAGGGAGACAGGGAATAGCAATCAGCCCCAGCATTTT.

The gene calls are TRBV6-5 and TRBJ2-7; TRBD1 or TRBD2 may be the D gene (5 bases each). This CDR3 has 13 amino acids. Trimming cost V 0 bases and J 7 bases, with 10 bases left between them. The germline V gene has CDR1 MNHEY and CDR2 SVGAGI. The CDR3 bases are TGTGCCAGCAGTTACTCGAGAGGGGCGGAGCAGTACTTC. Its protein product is CASSYSRGAEQYF.

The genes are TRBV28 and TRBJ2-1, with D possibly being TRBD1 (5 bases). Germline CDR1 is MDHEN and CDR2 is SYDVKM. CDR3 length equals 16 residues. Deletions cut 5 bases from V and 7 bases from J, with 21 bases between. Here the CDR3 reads CASSPPPPKPGNEQFF. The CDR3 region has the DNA TGTGCCAGCAGTCCACCGCCCCCAAAACCAGGGAATGAGCAGTTCTTC.

CDR3 sequence: CASLQGNEQFF. CDR3 nucleotide sequence: TGTGCCAGCCTACAGGGCAATGAGCAGTTCTTC. This chain links TRBV2 with TRBJ2-1; possibly TRBD1 for D (6 bases). The CDR3 contains 11 residues. Trimming removed 8 bases at V and 6 bases at J, with 8 bases between. CDR1 is SNHLY and CDR2 is FYNNEI in the germline V gene.

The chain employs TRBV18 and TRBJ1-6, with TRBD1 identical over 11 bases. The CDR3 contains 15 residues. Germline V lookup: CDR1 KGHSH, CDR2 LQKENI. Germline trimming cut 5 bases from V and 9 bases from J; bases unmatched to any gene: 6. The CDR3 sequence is CASSIAGTGGSPLHF. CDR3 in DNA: TGTGCCAGCTCAATCGCCGGGACAGGGGGTTCACCCCTCCACTTT.

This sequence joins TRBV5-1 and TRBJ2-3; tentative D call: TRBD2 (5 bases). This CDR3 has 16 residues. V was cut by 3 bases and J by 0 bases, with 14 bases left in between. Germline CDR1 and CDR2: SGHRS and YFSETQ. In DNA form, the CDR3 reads TGCGCCAGCAGCTCCGGCCACGGAGGAAGCACAGATACGCAGTATTTT. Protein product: CASSSGHGGSTDTQYF.

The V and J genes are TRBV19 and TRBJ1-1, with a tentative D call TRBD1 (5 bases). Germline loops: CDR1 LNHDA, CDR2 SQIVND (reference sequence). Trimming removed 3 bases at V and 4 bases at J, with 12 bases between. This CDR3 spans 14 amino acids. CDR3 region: CASSMGGGRTEAFF. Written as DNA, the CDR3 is TGTGCCAGTAGTATGGGGGGGGGACGCACTGAAGCTTTCTTT.

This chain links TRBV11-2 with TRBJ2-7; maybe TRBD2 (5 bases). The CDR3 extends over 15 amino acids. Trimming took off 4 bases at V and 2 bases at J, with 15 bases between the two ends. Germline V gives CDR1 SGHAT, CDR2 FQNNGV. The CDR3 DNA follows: TGTGCCAGCAGCTCCGCCGGAGGCCTAACCTACGAGCAGTACTTC. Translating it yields CASSSAGGLTYEQYF.

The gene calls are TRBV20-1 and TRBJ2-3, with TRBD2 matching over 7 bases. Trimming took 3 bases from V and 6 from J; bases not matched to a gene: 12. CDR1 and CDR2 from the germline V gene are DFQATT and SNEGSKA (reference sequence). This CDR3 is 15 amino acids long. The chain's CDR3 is CSASVPGGGFDTQYF. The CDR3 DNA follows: TGCAGTGCTAGTGTGCCGGGAGGAGGGTTTGATACGCAGTATTTT.

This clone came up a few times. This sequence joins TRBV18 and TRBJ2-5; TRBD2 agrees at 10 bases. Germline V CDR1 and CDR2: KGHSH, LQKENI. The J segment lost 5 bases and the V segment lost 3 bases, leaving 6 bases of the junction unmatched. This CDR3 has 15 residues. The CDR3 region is CASSPGLASSETQYF. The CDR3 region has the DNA TGTGCCAGCTCACCGGGACTAGCGAGTTCGGAGACCCAGTACTTC.

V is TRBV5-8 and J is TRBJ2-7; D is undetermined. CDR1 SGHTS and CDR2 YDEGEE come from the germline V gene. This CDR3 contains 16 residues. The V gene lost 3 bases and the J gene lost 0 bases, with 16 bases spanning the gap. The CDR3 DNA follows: TGTGCCAGCAGCTCGGGTGGCTTTATGAGCTCCTACGAGCAGTACTTC. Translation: CASSSGGFMSSYEQYF.